One and the same sample provided the 6 T cell receptor beta chains below, sequenced in a study of beta chain features in type 1 diabetes. What was sequenced were expressed TCRB transcripts, since all of the isolated RNA had been reverse transcribed. The repertoire was sequenced with immunoSEQ multiplex PCR; TCRdb's copy has only in-frame clones and lacks some. The sample includes hundreds of thousands of clones, about an eighth of them seen just once. Their antigen targets remain unknown. Study-level results: Type 1 diabetes patients had TCRB CDR3s that were shorter (moderately but significantly so) in all four CD4+ subsets.

Sequences were obtained from naive CD4+ T cells from blood. All receptors derive from a young man with type 1 diabetes.

DNA for the CDR3: TGCGCCAGCAGACACTCTGTGAACACTGAAGCTTTCTTT. Protein sequence: CASRHSVNTEAFF. The genes are TRBV23-1 and TRBJ1-1; D remains unclear. TRBV23-1 is placed among ORFs of uncertain function. With 6 bases removed from V and 0 bases from J, the gap between germline ends came to 8 bases. The CDR3 covers 13 residues.

This clone was recorded a few times. The chain carries TRBV18 and TRBJ2-7; TRBD1 aligns across 11 bases. The V and J ends lost 5 bases and 4 bases, in that order; junction bases with no gene match: 7. This CDR3 is 15 amino acids long. Germline V gene lookup returns CDR1 KGHSH and CDR2 LQKENI. The CDR3 coding sequence is TGTGCCAGCTCATCAGGACAGGGGGCTGATTACGAGCAGTACTTC. Translated: CASSSGQGADYEQYF.

This clone occurred a few times. The chain has TRBV6-1 and TRBJ1-1; tentatively, D is TRBD1 (5 bases). In germline, CDR1 is MNHNS, CDR2 SASEGT. With 10 bases removed from V and 1 base from J, the gap between germline ends came to 13 bases. This CDR3 is 13 amino acids long. DNA for the CDR3: TGTGCCACCCAGACAGTCGAGAACACTGAAGCTTTCTTT. Residues: CATQTVENTEAFF.

This clone came up a few times. V gene TRBV28 combines with J gene TRBJ1-2; tentatively, D is TRBD1 (6 bases). Germline lookup yields CDR1 MDHEN and CDR2 SYDVKM. The CDR3 has 14 amino acids. Trimming took off 6 bases at V and 4 bases at J, with 15 bases between the two ends. In nucleotides, the CDR3 is TGTGCCAGCAGCCTTGCAGGGGCGGGCTATGGCTACACCTTC. Its translation is CASSLAGAGYGYTF.

This clone was counted only a few times. The gene calls are TRBV7-9 and TRBJ2-7, with D uncertain. Trimming stripped 4 bases from V and 0 bases from J, with 10 bases between. The germline V gene encodes CDR1 SEHNR and CDR2 FQNEAQ (reference sequence). This CDR3 contains 14 residues. The CDR3 DNA follows: TGTGCCAGCAGCTCCCTGGCGAACTCCTACGAGCAGTACTTC. This translates into CASSSLANSYEQYF.

The rearrangement joins TRBV28 to TRBJ2-7; perhaps TRBD1 as D (6 bases). This CDR3 is 14 amino acids long. Trimming left V 4 bases short and J 1 base short, with 11 bases between. Germline V gene sequence: CDR1 MDHEN, CDR2 SYDVKM. The CDR3 sequence is CASSSLDRSYEQYF. CDR3 sequence (DNA): TGTGCCAGCAGTTCTCTGGACAGATCCTACGAGCAGTACTTC.